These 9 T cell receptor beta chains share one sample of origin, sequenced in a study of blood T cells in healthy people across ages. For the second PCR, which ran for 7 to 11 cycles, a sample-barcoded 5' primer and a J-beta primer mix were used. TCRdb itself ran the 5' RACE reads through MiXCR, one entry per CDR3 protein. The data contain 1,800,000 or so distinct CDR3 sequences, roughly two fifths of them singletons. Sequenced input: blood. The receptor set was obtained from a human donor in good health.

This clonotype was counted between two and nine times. CDR3 residues: CASSLTPTNEKLFF. For the CDR3, the DNA is TGTGCCAGCAGCTTGACACCAACTAATGAAAAACTGTTTTTT. The rearrangement joins TRBV7-8 to TRBJ1-4; D is unclear. The CDR3 consists of 14 residues. Germline V CDR1 and CDR2: SGHVS, FQNEAQ. V lost 3 bases and J 0 bases, leaving 5 bases between the germline ends.

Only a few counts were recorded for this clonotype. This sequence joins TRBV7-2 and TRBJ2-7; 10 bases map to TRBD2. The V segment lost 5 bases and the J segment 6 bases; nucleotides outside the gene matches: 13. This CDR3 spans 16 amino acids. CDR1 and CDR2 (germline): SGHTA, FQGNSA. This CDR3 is CASSPQSGGASLEQYF. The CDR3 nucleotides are TGTGCCAGCAGCCCGCAAAGCGGGGGGGCGTCCCTCGAGCAGTACTTC.

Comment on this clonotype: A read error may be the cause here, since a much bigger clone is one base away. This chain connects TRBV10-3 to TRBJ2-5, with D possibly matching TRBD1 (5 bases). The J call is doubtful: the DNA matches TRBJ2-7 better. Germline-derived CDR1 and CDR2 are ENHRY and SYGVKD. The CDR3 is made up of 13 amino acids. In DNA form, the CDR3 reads TGTGTCATCAGTGAAGTAAGGGGCTACGAGCAGTACTTC. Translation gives CVISEVRGYEQYF.

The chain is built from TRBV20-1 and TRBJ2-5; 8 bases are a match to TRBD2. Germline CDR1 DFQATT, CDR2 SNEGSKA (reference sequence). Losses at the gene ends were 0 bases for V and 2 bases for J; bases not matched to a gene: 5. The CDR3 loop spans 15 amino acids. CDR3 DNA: TGCAGTGCTAGAGATTGGAAGCGGGGGCAAGAGACCCAGTACTTC. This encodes CSARDWKRGQETQYF.

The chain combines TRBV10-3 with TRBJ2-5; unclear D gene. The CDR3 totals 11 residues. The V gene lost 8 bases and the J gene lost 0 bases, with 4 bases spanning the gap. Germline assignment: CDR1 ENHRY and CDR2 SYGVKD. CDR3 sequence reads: CAIRDQETQYF. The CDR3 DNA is TGTGCCATCCGGGACCAAGAGACCCAGTACTTC.

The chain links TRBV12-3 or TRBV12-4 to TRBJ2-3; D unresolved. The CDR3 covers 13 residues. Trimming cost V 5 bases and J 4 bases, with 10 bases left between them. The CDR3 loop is CASSLLLPDTQYF. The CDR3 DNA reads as TGTGCCAGCAGTCTTTTGCTTCCAGATACGCAGTATTTT.

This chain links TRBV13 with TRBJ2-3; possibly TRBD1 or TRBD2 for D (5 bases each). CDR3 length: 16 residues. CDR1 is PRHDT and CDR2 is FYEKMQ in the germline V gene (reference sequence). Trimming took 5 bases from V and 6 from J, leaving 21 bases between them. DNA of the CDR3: TGTGCCAGCAGCCCCCCGAGGGGAGCGCGATTGGATACGCAGTATTTT. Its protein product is CASSPPRGARLDTQYF. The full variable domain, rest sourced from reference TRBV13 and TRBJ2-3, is AAGVIQSPRHLIKEKRETATLKCYPIPRHDTVYWYQQGPGQDPQFLISFYEKMQSDKGSIPDRFSAQQFSDYHSELNMSSLELGDSALYFCASSPPRGARLDTQYFGPGTRLTVL.

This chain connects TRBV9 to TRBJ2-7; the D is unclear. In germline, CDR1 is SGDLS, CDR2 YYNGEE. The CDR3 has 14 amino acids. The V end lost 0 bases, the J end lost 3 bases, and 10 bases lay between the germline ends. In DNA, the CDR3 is TGTGCCAGCAGCGTAGCGTCTACCAGCTACGAGCAGTACTTC. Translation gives CASSVASTSYEQYF.

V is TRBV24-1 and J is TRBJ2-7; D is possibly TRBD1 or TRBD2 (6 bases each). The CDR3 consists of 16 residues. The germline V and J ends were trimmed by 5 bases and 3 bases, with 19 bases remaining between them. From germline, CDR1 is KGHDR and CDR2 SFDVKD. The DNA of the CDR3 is TGTGCCACCAGTGGAGGCGATTCCGGGGGCATCTACGAGCAGTACTTC. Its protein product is CATSGGDSGGIYEQYF.